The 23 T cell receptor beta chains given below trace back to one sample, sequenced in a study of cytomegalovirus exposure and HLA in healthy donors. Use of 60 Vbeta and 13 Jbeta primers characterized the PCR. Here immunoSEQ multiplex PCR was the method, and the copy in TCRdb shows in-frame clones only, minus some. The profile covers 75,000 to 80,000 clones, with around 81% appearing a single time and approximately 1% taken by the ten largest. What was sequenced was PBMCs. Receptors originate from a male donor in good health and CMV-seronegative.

The CDR3 spells CASASLVNEQFF. Here the CDR3 DNA reads TGTGCCAGCGCCTCTCTAGTCAATGAGCAGTTCTTC. The rearrangement joins TRBV18 to TRBJ2-1; D uncertain. V gave up 8 bases and J gave up 6 bases, with 11 bases separating them. The germline V gene encodes CDR1 KGHSH and CDR2 LQKENI. This CDR3 contains 12 residues.

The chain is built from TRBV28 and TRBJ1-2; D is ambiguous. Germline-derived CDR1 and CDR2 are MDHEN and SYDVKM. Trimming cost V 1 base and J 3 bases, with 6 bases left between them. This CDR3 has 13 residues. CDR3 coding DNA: TGTGCCAGCAGTTTATTGGCAGACTATGGCTACACCTTC. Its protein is CASSLLADYGYTF.

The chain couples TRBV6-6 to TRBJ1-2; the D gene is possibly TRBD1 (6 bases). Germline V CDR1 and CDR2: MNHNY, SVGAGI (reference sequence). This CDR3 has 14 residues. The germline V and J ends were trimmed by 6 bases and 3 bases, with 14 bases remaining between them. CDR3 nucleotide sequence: TGTGCCAGCAGAAATCAGGGGTCCGACTATGGCTACACCTTC. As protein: CASRNQGSDYGYTF.

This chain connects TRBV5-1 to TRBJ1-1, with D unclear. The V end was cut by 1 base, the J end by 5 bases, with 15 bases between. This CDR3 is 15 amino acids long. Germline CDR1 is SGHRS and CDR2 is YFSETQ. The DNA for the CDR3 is TGCGCCAGCAGCTTGTCCCAAGCCCGGGGTACTGAAGCTTTCTTT. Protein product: CASSLSQARGTEAFF.

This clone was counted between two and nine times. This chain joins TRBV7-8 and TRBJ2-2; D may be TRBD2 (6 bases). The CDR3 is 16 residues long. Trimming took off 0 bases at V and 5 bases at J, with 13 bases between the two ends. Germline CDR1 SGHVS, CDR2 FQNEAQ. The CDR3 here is CASSLAPGVGTGELFF. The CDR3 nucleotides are TGTGCCAGCAGCTTAGCGCCGGGAGTTGGGACCGGGGAGCTGTTTTTT.

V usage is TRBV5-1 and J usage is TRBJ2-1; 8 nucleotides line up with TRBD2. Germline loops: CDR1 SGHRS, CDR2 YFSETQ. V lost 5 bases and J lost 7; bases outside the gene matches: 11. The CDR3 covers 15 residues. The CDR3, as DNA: TGCGCCAGCAGTAGTCAGCGGGGGAGCCCGAATGAGCAGTTCTTC. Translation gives CASSSQRGSPNEQFF. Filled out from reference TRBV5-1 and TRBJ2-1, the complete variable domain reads KAGVTQTPRYLIKTRGQQVTLSCSPISGHRSVSWYQQTPGQGLQFLFEYFSETQRNKGNFPGRFSGRQFSNSRSEMNVSTLELGDSALYLCASSSQRGSPNEQFFGPGTRLTVL.

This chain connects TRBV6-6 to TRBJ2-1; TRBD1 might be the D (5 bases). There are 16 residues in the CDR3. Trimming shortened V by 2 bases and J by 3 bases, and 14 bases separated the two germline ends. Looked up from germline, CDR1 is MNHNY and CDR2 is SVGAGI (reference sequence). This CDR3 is CASSYPHPQGYNEQFF. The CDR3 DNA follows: TGTGCCAGCAGTTACCCCCATCCGCAGGGCTACAATGAGCAGTTCTTC.

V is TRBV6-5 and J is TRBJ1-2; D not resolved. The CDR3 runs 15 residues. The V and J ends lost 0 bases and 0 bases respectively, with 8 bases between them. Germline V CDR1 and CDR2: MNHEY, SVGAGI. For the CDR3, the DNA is TGTGCCAGCAGTTACTCGGGAGGGACTAACTATGGCTACACCTTC. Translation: CASSYSGGTNYGYTF.

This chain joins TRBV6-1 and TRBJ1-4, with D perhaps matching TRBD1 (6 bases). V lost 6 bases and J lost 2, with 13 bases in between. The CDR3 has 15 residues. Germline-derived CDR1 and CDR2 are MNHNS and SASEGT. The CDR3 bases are TGTGCCAGCAGCTTAGGACAGATCACTAATGAAAAACTGTTTTTT. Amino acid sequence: CASSLGQITNEKLFF.

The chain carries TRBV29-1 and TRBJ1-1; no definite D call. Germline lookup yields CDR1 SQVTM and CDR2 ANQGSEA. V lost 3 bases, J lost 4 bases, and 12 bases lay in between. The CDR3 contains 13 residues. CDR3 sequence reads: CSVEYSPGTEAFF. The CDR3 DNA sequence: TGCAGCGTTGAGTACTCCCCGGGCACTGAAGCTTTCTTT. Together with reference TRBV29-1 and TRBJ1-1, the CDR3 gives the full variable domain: SAVISQKPSRDICQRGTSLTIQCQVDSQVTMMFWYRQQPGQSLTLIATANQGSEATYESGFVIDKFPISRPNLTFSTLTVSNMSPEDSSIYLCSVEYSPGTEAFFGQGTRLTVV.

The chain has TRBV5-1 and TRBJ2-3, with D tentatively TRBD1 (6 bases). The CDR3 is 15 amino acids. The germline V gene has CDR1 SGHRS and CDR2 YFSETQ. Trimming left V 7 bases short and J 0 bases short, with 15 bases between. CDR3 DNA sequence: TGCGCCAGCGGAGCGGACAGTTCTAGCACAGATACGCAGTATTTT. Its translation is CASGADSSSTDTQYF.

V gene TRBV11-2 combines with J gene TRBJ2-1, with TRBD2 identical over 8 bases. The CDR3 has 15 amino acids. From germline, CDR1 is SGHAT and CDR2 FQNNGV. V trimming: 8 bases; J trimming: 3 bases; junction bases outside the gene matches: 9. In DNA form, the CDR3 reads TGTGCCAGCGGGAAACTAGCGGACTTCTACAATGAGCAGTTCTTC. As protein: CASGKLADFYNEQFF.

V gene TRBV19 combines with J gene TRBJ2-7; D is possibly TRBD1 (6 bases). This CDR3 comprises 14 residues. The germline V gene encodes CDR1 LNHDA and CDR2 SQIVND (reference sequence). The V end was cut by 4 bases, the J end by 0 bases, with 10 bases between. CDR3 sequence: CASSTGQSSYEQYF. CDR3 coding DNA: TGTGCCAGTAGTACTGGACAGAGCTCCTACGAGCAGTACTTC.

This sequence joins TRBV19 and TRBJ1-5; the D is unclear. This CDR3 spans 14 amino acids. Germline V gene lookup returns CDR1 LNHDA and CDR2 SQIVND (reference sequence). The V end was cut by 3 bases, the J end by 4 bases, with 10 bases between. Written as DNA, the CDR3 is TGTGCCAGTAGTATTGCCCTAGAGAATCAGCCCCAGCATTTT. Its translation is CASSIALENQPQHF.

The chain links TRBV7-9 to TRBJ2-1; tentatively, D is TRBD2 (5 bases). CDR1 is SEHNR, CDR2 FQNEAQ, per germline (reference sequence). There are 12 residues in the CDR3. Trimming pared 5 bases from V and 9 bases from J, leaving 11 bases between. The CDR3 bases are TGTGCCAGCAGCCAGTGGGAGTCTGAGCAGTTCTTC. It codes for CASSQWESEQFF.

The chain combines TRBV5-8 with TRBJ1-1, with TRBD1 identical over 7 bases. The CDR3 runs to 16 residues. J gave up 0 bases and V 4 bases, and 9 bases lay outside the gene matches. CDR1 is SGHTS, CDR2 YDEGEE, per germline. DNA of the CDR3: TGTGCCAGCAGCCTCGACAGGGCTGCGATGAACACTGAAGCTTTCTTT. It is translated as CASSLDRAAMNTEAFF.

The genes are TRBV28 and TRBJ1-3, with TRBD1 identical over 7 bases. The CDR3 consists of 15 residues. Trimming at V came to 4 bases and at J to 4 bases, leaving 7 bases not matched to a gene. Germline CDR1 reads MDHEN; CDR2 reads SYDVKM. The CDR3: CASSSHRGFGNTIYF. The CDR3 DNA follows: TGTGCCAGCAGTTCCCACAGGGGATTCGGAAACACCATATATTTT.

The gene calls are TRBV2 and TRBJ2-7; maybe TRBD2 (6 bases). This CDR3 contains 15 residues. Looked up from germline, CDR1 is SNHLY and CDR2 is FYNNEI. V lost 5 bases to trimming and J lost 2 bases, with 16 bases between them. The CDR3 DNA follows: TGTGCCAGCAGTCCAAGGACTACCTCCCCCTACGAGCAGTACTTC. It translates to CASSPRTTSPYEQYF.

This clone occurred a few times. The CDR3: CASSPSPLRGELFF. The CDR3 DNA reads TGTGCCAGCAGCCCCTCGCCCCTACGAGGGGAGCTGTTTTTT. The chain couples TRBV9 to TRBJ2-2, with D unclear. With 4 bases removed from V and 8 bases from J, the gap between germline ends came to 15 bases. The V gene's germline CDR1 is SGDLS and CDR2 YYNGEE. This CDR3 spans 14 amino acids.

The CDR3 DNA is TGTGCCAGCAGCTTGTGGGCGCCCGGACAGGATCAAGATGGCTACACCTTC. The encoded protein is CASSLWAPGQDQDGYTF. This chain joins TRBV5-5 and TRBJ1-2; TRBD1 matches at 7 bases. Looked up from germline, CDR1 is SGHKS and CDR2 is YYEKEE (reference sequence). J was trimmed by 6 bases and V by 1 base; bases with no gene match: 15. The CDR3 runs 17 residues.

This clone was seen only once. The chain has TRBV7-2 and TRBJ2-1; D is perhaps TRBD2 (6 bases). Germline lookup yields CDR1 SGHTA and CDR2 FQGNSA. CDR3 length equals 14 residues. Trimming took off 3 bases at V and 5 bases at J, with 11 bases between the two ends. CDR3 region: CASSLRLVDNEQFF. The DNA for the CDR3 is TGTGCCAGCAGCTTGCGACTAGTCGACAATGAGCAGTTCTTC. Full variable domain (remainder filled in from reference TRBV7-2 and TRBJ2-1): GAGVSQSPSNKVTEKGKDVELRCDPISGHTALYWYRQSLGQGLEFLIYFQGNSAPDKSGLPSDRFSAERTGGSVSTLTIQRTQQEDSAVYLCASSLRLVDNEQFFGPGTRLTVL.

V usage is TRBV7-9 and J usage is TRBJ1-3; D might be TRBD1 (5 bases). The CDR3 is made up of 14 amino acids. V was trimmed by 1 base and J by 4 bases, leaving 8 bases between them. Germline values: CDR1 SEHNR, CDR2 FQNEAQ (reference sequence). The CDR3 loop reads CASSLVQVGNTIYF. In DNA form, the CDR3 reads TGTGCCAGCAGCTTAGTACAGGTGGGAAACACCATATATTTT.

CDR3 residues: CASSLRLRSTDTQYF. In nucleotides, the CDR3 is TGTGCCAGCAGCTTAAGGTTGCGGAGCACAGATACGCAGTATTTT. The gene calls are TRBV11-2 and TRBJ2-3; D remains unclear. CDR1 is SGHAT and CDR2 is FQNNGV in the germline V gene. V was shortened by 2 bases and J by 0 bases, with 9 bases between the two germline ends. This CDR3 has 15 residues.